The rows below give T cell receptor beta chains drawn from one sample of a study of cytomegalovirus exposure and HLA in healthy donors. Clones were sequenced by immunoSEQ multiplex PCR, and TCRdb holds only the in-frame ones, with some missing. Seen here are about 200,000 clones, more than 65% observed once, and the top ten hold roughly 1.9%. Sequencing used PBMCs. The receptors stem from a woman aged 25 to 39 in good health and CMV-seronegative. Both conserved end residues are trimmed from each CDR3. Fields, in order: V gene, J gene, CDR3 protein.

V gene: TRBV5-1
J gene: TRBJ2-1
CDR3 protein: ASRQGSSNEQF

V gene: TRBV11-3
J gene: TRBJ2-3
CDR3 protein: ASSFDRDLTDTQY

V gene: TRBV27
J gene: NA
CDR3 protein: ASSHWGQGNYEQY

V gene: TRBV25-1
J gene: TRBJ1-2
CDR3 protein: ASSAGTGYGYT

V gene: TRBV6-6
J gene: TRBJ2-1
CDR3 protein: ASSYSQADSYNEQF

V gene: TRBV7-2
J gene: TRBJ1-3
CDR3 protein: ASSLTGGRSGNTIY

V gene: TRBV7-3
J gene: TRBJ1-1
CDR3 protein: ASSLSGGANTEAF

V gene: TRBV28
J gene: TRBJ1-2
CDR3 protein: ASSLGGARRGGYT

V gene: TRBV4-1
J gene: TRBJ2-6
CDR3 protein: ASSQEPGLALPGANVLT

V gene: TRBV6-5
J gene: TRBJ2-7
CDR3 protein: ASRRGQGGYEQY

V gene: TRBV2
J gene: TRBJ2-2
CDR3 protein: ASILQGVGTGELF

V gene: TRBV5-1
J gene: TRBJ1-1
CDR3 protein: ASSPLTATEAF

V gene: TRBV7-3
J gene: TRBJ2-1
CDR3 protein: ASSTQPGQGANEQF

V gene: TRBV6-6
J gene: TRBJ2-1
CDR3 protein: ASSYDRGRSDEQF

V gene: TRBV7-8
J gene: TRBJ1-5
CDR3 protein: ASSLGAQPQH

V gene: TRBV5-1
J gene: TRBJ2-6
CDR3 protein: ASSLPQGNVAGANVLT

V gene: TRBV6-5
J gene: TRBJ2-7
CDR3 protein: ASGGEGRFDEQY

V gene: TRBV7-2
J gene: TRBJ2-7
CDR3 protein: ASSQGLLAGGYEQY

V gene: TRBV11-2
J gene: TRBJ1-5
CDR3 protein: ASSPDSSQPQH

V gene: TRBV5-1
J gene: TRBJ2-1
CDR3 protein: ASSQGQGGYNEQF

V gene: TRBV13
J gene: TRBJ2-3
CDR3 protein: ASSTRTSGSSDTQY

V gene: TRBV9
J gene: TRBJ1-4
CDR3 protein: ASSVGEVAREKLF

V gene: TRBV7-3
J gene: TRBJ1-5
CDR3 protein: ASSFRWDKCNQPQH

V gene: TRBV11-3
J gene: TRBJ2-7
CDR3 protein: ASSFTGAAEQY

V gene: TRBV13
J gene: TRBJ2-7
CDR3 protein: ASSLSLGGYEQY

V gene: TRBV30
J gene: TRBJ1-2
CDR3 protein: AWEGGNYGYT

V gene: TRBV5-1
J gene: TRBJ1-3
CDR3 protein: ASSEGTKGNTIY

V gene: TRBV11-3
J gene: TRBJ2-5
CDR3 protein: ASSPGTGQKETQY

V gene: TRBV10-3
J gene: TRBJ1-1
CDR3 protein: AISELGAPEYTEAF

V gene: TRBV7-3
J gene: TRBJ1-2
CDR3 protein: ASSSQANSPYGYT

V gene: TRBV2
J gene: TRBJ1-3
CDR3 protein: ASSPGGRGGNTIY

V gene: TRBV7-9
J gene: TRBJ1-2
CDR3 protein: ASSLPYRDGYT

V gene: TRBV6-5
J gene: TRBJ1-1
CDR3 protein: ASSLTGLVTEAF

V gene: TRBV10-2
J gene: TRBJ1-2
CDR3 protein: ASSEGRDYGYT

V gene: TRBV18
J gene: TRBJ2-5
CDR3 protein: ASSLVTSNQETQY

V gene: TRBV5-1
J gene: TRBJ1-1
CDR3 protein: ASSWDRNTEAF

V gene: TRBV18
J gene: TRBJ1-5
CDR3 protein: ASSPSSTERQPQH

V gene: TRBV5-4
J gene: TRBJ2-7
CDR3 protein: ASSPRSGGAAEQY

V gene: TRBV19
J gene: TRBJ2-4
CDR3 protein: ASSSRTTSAKNIQY

V gene: TRBV5-1
J gene: TRBJ1-6
CDR3 protein: ASSAAGTVDSPLH

V gene: TRBV19
J gene: TRBJ1-3
CDR3 protein: ASSIGTPFGNTIY

V gene: TRBV18
J gene: TRBJ1-2
CDR3 protein: ASSPELDRVGSGYT

V gene: TRBV28
J gene: TRBJ2-4
CDR3 protein: ASSPSGSRLAKNIQY

V gene: TRBV19
J gene: TRBJ2-7
CDR3 protein: ASSIRLAGGPSYEQY

V gene: TRBV4-3
J gene: TRBJ2-2
CDR3 protein: ASSQLAGGRGTGELF

V gene: TRBV15
J gene: TRBJ2-6
CDR3 protein: ATSRDLGTPGLSGANVLT

V gene: TRBV7-2
J gene: TRBJ2-7
CDR3 protein: ASSPTSGSWGEQY

V gene: TRBV4-2
J gene: TRBJ2-7
CDR3 protein: ASSPQPRGLVSEQY

V gene: TRBV2
J gene: TRBJ2-7
CDR3 protein: ASSEVKGQGIMRGNYEQY

V gene: TRBV25-1
J gene: TRBJ2-7
CDR3 protein: ASSMRQGNYEQY

V gene: TRBV7-9
J gene: TRBJ2-7
CDR3 protein: ASSLSGSESYEQY

V gene: TRBV14
J gene: TRBJ1-4
CDR3 protein: ASSQGATGRREKLF

V gene: TRBV5-4
J gene: TRBJ1-2
CDR3 protein: ASSRGQRYGYT

V gene: TRBV5-1
J gene: TRBJ2-3
CDR3 protein: ASSLDSGRAVDTQY

V gene: TRBV5-4
J gene: TRBJ2-3
CDR3 protein: ASSLWGRWDTDTQY

V gene: TRBV25-1
J gene: TRBJ2-7
CDR3 protein: ASSGPGTAISYEQY

V gene: TRBV15
J gene: TRBJ1-2
CDR3 protein: ATSILGQGAQNT

V gene: TRBV5-6
J gene: TRBJ1-4
CDR3 protein: ASSSPRTGAHEKLF

V gene: TRBV19
J gene: TRBJ2-6
CDR3 protein: ASTPGQAYSGANVLT